Listed here are 20 T cell receptor beta chains from one sample, sequenced in a study of CD8 T cells in Susac syndrome. RNA in amounts of 0.5 to 1 ug was reverse transcribed with random hexamers. Using its own MiXCR run on the immunoSEQ multiplex PCR reads, TCRdb lists one record per CDR3 protein. The sample consists of around 140,000 distinct CDR3 sequences, 95% of them appearing once. The source material was CD4+ T cells from PBMCs. These receptor sequences come from a human donor with Susac syndrome.

This sequence joins TRBV30 and TRBJ2-7, with 7 nucleotides matching TRBD1. The CDR3 is made up of 13 amino acids. Germline V gene lookup returns CDR1 GTSNPN and CDR2 SVGIG (reference sequence). With 6 bases clipped from V and 2 bases from J, the junction kept 7 bases outside the gene matches. The CDR3 bases are TGTGCCTGTTCTAAGGACAGGACCTACGAGCAGTACTTC. Translating gives CACSKDRTYEQYF.

The CDR3: CSVVRDSYNEQFF. The CDR3 bases are TGCAGCGTTGTGCGGGATTCCTACAATGAGCAGTTCTTC. The chain uses TRBV29-1 and TRBJ2-1, with a tentative D call TRBD2 (6 bases). Germline V CDR1 and CDR2: SQVTM, ANQGSEA. Trimming left V 4 bases short and J 1 base short, with 8 bases between. There are 13 residues in the CDR3.

This chain connects TRBV29-1 to TRBJ2-4; D is ambiguous. V was cut by 4 bases and J by 0 bases, with 10 bases left in between. There are 14 residues in the CDR3. Looked up from germline, CDR1 is SQVTM and CDR2 is ANQGSEA. The chain's CDR3 is CSVADALAKNIQYF. CDR3 DNA sequence: TGCAGCGTTGCTGATGCGCTAGCCAAAAACATTCAGTACTTC.

CDR3 sequence reads: CASSDSQRFSSYNEQFF. CDR3 in DNA: TGTGCCAGCAGTGACAGTCAACGTTTTTCCTCCTACAATGAGCAGTTCTTC. The rearrangement joins TRBV25-1 to TRBJ2-1; D gene ambiguous. Looked up from germline, CDR1 is MGHDK and CDR2 is SYGVNS. V dropped 3 bases and J dropped 0 bases, with 15 bases sitting between them. This CDR3 is built from 17 residues.

The chain is built from TRBV7-6 and TRBJ2-1, with no clear D. The CDR3 is made up of 14 amino acids. Germline V gene data show CDR1 as SGHVS and CDR2 as FNYEAQ. V lost 2 bases and J lost 2, with 7 bases in between. This chain's CDR3 is CASSLQATYNEQFF. DNA for the CDR3: TGTGCCAGCAGCTTACAGGCCACCTACAATGAGCAGTTCTTC.

The V and J genes are TRBV7-2 and TRBJ2-3; 7 bases are shared with TRBD2. The V and J ends lost 5 bases and 5 bases, in that order; junction bases with no gene match: 13. Germline assignment: CDR1 SGHTA and CDR2 FQGNSA. CDR3 length equals 16 residues. The chain's CDR3 is CASSPAAGALRDTQYF. The CDR3 nucleotides are TGTGCCAGCAGCCCAGCGGCGGGAGCACTACGAGATACGCAGTATTTT.

This chain joins TRBV30 and TRBJ1-1, with D hard to call. Germline V gives CDR1 GTSNPN, CDR2 SVGIG (reference sequence). The CDR3 spans 13 residues. V lost 2 bases to trimming and J lost 0 bases, with 7 bases between them. In DNA form, the CDR3 reads TGTGCCTGGAGTTCAGAGATGAACACTGAAGCTTTCTTT. This codes for CAWSSEMNTEAFF. The variable domain in full, completed from reference TRBV30 and TRBJ1-1, reads SQTIHQWPATLVQPVGSPLSLECTVEGTSNPNLYWYRQAAGRGLQLLFYSVGIGQISSEVPQNLSASRPQDRQFILSSKKLLLSDSGFYLCAWSSEMNTEAFFGQGTRLTVV.

The chain uses TRBV7-2 and TRBJ2-1; 10 bases map to TRBD2. The CDR3 loop spans 17 amino acids. Looked up from germline, CDR1 is SGHTA and CDR2 is FQGNSA. V shed 2 bases, J shed 4 bases, and the junction held 8 bases outside the gene matches. This CDR3 reads CASSLRPSGGAYNEQFF. As DNA, the CDR3 is TGTGCCAGCAGCTTACGGCCTAGCGGGGGAGCTTACAATGAGCAGTTCTTC.

V is TRBV9 and J is TRBJ2-6; TRBD1 matches at 8 bases. Germline assignment: CDR1 SGDLS and CDR2 YYNGEE. The CDR3 runs to 18 residues. V dropped 0 bases and J dropped 1; count of bases not matched to a gene: 6. CDR3 in DNA: TGTGCCAGCAGCGTAGGGCCAGGGGGCGGGTCTGGGGCCAACGTCCTGACTTTC. Translating gives CASSVGPGGGSGANVLTF.

The V gene is TRBV20-1, the J gene TRBJ2-1, with 9 bases identical to TRBD2. This CDR3 has 14 amino acids. Trimming removed 5 bases from V and 2 bases from J; junction bases left unmatched: 4. In germline, CDR1 is DFQATT, CDR2 SNEGSKA (reference sequence). The CDR3: CSAGGLATYNEQFF. The CDR3, as DNA: TGCAGTGCTGGGGGACTAGCCACCTACAATGAGCAGTTCTTC.

This clonotype has a single count. The gene calls are TRBV7-9 and TRBJ1-4; a possible D gene is TRBD1 (5 bases). Trimming took off 3 bases at V and 4 bases at J, with 15 bases between the two ends. CDR1 SEHNR and CDR2 FQNEAQ come from the germline V gene (reference sequence). This CDR3 spans 16 amino acids. CDR3 protein: CASSLLTGRVNEKLFF. CDR3 DNA: TGTGCCAGCAGCTTGTTGACGGGACGGGTTAATGAAAAACTGTTTTTT.

The CDR3 sequence is CASSQDPGSDTQYF. CDR3 nucleotide sequence: TGTGCCAGCAGCCAAGATCCCGGGTCAGATACGCAGTATTTT. The rearrangement joins TRBV3-1 to TRBJ2-3; D gene uncertain. The CDR3 sequence is 14 residues long. Germline V gene data show CDR1 as LGHDT and CDR2 as YNNKEL (reference sequence). With 0 bases removed from V and 4 bases from J, the gap between germline ends came to 8 bases.

CDR3 protein: CASSQDPGDTEAFF. The CDR3 coding sequence is TGCGCCAGCAGCCAAGACCCGGGAGACACTGAAGCTTTCTTT. The rearrangement joins TRBV4-1 to TRBJ1-1; no clear D gene. The V gene lost 0 bases and the J gene lost 3 bases, with 8 bases spanning the gap. Germline CDR1 and CDR2: MGHRA and YSYEKL. The CDR3 runs 14 residues.

This clonotype was seen once. The chain has TRBV6-6 and TRBJ1-2; the D is unclear. The CDR3 is made up of 13 amino acids. Trimming took off 10 bases at V and 0 bases at J, with 12 bases between the two ends. Germline V gene lookup returns CDR1 MNHNY and CDR2 SVGAGI (reference sequence). CDR3 nucleotide sequence: TGTGCCACCGCCCCCGGTTCTAACTATGGCTACACCTTC. Residues: CATAPGSNYGYTF.

This chain connects TRBV11-2 to TRBJ2-2; tentative D call: TRBD2 (5 bases). From germline, CDR1 is SGHAT and CDR2 FQNNGV. V was clipped by 3 bases and J by 6 bases, with 8 bases between them. The CDR3 consists of 13 residues. CDR3 amino acids: CASSFMEAGELFF. The CDR3 bases are TGTGCCAGCAGCTTTATGGAGGCCGGGGAGCTGTTTTTT.

This chain connects TRBV5-4 to TRBJ1-2; D perhaps matches TRBD1 (5 bases). V dropped 3 bases and J dropped 0 bases, with 15 bases sitting between them. This CDR3 is 16 amino acids long. Germline V gene lookup returns CDR1 SGHNT and CDR2 YYREEE (reference sequence). In DNA form, the CDR3 reads TGTGCCAGCAGCTCGAGGCGAAGGGACTCTAACTATGGCTACACCTTC. Its protein is CASSSRRRDSNYGYTF.

V is TRBV29-1 and J is TRBJ2-3; D not resolved. V was shortened by 4 bases and J by 2 bases, with 13 bases between the two germline ends. This CDR3 contains 14 residues. Germline assignment: CDR1 SQVTM and CDR2 ANQGSEA. CDR3 in DNA: TGCAGCGTTGCCCCTATCACTTCCACAGATACGCAGTATTTT. The encoded protein is CSVAPITSTDTQYF.

This rearrangement joins TRBV7-6 to TRBJ1-6; D uncertain. The CDR3 totals 12 residues. V was trimmed by 6 bases and J by 10 bases, leaving 10 bases between them. Germline V gene sequence: CDR1 SGHVS, CDR2 FNYEAQ. This CDR3 is CASRSGNSPLHF. In DNA, the CDR3 is TGTGCCAGCAGGAGCGGAAACTCACCCCTCCACTTT.

The chain recombines TRBV7-2 with TRBJ2-3; D gene unclear. Germline V gene lookup returns CDR1 SGHTA and CDR2 FQGNSA. The CDR3 runs 15 residues. V lost 0 bases, J lost 6 bases, and 13 bases lay in between. This chain's CDR3 is CASSLASGAADTQYF. CDR3 in DNA: TGTGCCAGCAGCTTAGCTTCGGGTGCTGCGGATACGCAGTATTTT.

This clonotype was seen a handful of times. This chain links TRBV2 with TRBJ2-2, with D possibly matching TRBD1 (5 bases). The germline V and J ends were trimmed by 5 bases and 5 bases, with 9 bases remaining between them. From germline, CDR1 is SNHLY and CDR2 FYNNEI. This CDR3 is built from 13 residues. CDR3 bases: TGTGCCAGCAGTCCGCAGGGTACCGGGGAGCTGTTTTTT. Translating gives CASSPQGTGELFF.